A single sample is the source of the 31 T cell receptor beta chains below, sequenced in a study of shared clonotypes between healthy human individuals. Generated by immunoSEQ multiplex PCR, the TCRdb table keeps only in-frame clones and is missing some. The table records approximately 2,200,000 clones, roughly 91% of them present only once. Naive CD8 cells comprised CD45RO-negative, CCR7-positively selected cells, excluding terminally differentiated effector memory CD45RA+ cells. Sequencing was done on a sample of naive CD8+ T cells from PBMCs. These receptors came from a man younger than 30 in good health. Some clones in this sample may be carry-over from other donors' samples.

This chain links TRBV11-2 with TRBJ2-7, with D perhaps matching TRBD2 (5 bases). CDR1 SGHAT and CDR2 FQNNGV come from the germline V gene. The V gene lost 5 bases and the J gene lost 0 bases, with 11 bases spanning the gap. The length of the CDR3 is 14 residues. The CDR3 DNA reads as TGTGCCAGCAGCCCTGGACGGGGCTCCTACGAGCAGTACTTC. Amino acids: CASSPGRGSYEQYF.

The CDR3 DNA is TGTGCCAGCAGCCCACCTAGCGGGAGGGGTAGGAATGAGCAGTTCTTC. Its protein is CASSPPSGRGRNEQFF. The chain combines TRBV7-9 with TRBJ2-1, with 12 bases aligning to TRBD2. The CDR3 runs to 16 residues. Per the germline V gene, CDR1 is SEHNR and CDR2 is FQNEAQ (reference sequence). J gave up 7 bases and V 5 bases, and 9 bases lay outside the gene matches.

The chain couples TRBV5-1 to TRBJ2-5; possibly TRBD1 for D (6 bases). In germline, CDR1 is SGHRS, CDR2 YFSETQ. Trimming removed 0 bases from V and 2 bases from J, with 20 bases in between. The CDR3 runs 18 residues. The CDR3, as DNA: TGCGCCAGCAGCTTGGGGGTCGGATGGACAGAGGGGCAAGAGACCCAGTACTTC. Translated: CASSLGVGWTEGQETQYF.

V is TRBV19 and J is TRBJ2-2; D is ambiguous. The ends were cut back, 4 bases at V and 2 bases at J, with 23 bases in the middle. Germline V lookup: CDR1 LNHDA, CDR2 SQIVND (reference sequence). The CDR3 contains 19 residues. The CDR3 DNA is TGTGCCAGTAGTACTAACTTCTTCCGCCGGGCCGATAACACCGGGGAGCTGTTTTTT. The encoded protein is CASSTNFFRRADNTGELFF.

The rearrangement joins TRBV27 to TRBJ2-2; 10 bases agree with TRBD1. The ends lost 8 bases at V and 4 bases at J; junction bases unmatched: 7. The germline V gene has CDR1 MNHEY and CDR2 SMNVEV (reference sequence). The CDR3 length is 15 residues. The CDR3 loop reads CASRVTGGVTGELFF. The CDR3 bases are TGTGCCAGCCGTGTGACAGGGGGCGTCACCGGGGAGCTGTTTTTT.

This rearrangement joins TRBV7-9 to TRBJ1-2, with D possibly matching TRBD1 (5 bases). The CDR3 contains 12 residues. V lost 5 bases and J 4 bases, leaving 8 bases between the germline ends. The germline V gene encodes CDR1 SEHNR and CDR2 FQNEAQ (reference sequence). CDR3 amino acids: CASSMGTYGYTF. The DNA of the CDR3 is TGTGCCAGCAGCATGGGGACCTATGGCTACACCTTC.

The chain recombines TRBV6-5 with TRBJ1-3; 7 nucleotides line up with TRBD1. Germline V lookup: CDR1 MNHEY, CDR2 SVGAGI. The junction had 6 bases not matched to a gene; V was cut back by 4 bases and J by 0 bases. The CDR3 consists of 16 residues. CDR3 in DNA: TGTGCCAGCAGTTGGGGACAGCCCGTCTCTGGAAACACCATATATTTT. Translated, it gives CASSWGQPVSGNTIYF.

The V call is TRBV19, the J call TRBJ2-1; D is undetermined. The V gene lost 3 bases and the J gene lost 8 bases, with 26 bases spanning the gap. Per germline, CDR1 LNHDA and CDR2 SQIVND (reference sequence). CDR3 length: 18 residues. In DNA form, the CDR3 reads TGTGCCAGTAGTATCAGGTTACGCGCCGTCTTTGAGGTGGATGAGCAGTTCTTC. Translation: CASSIRLRAVFEVDEQFF. Together with reference TRBV19 and TRBJ2-1, the CDR3 gives the full variable domain: DGGITQSPKYLFRKEGQNVTLSCEQNLNHDAMYWYRQDPGQGLRLIYYSQIVNDFQKGDIAEGYSVSREKKESFPLTVTSAQKNPTAFYLCASSIRLRAVFEVDEQFFGPGTRLTVL.

The chain uses TRBV19 and TRBJ2-1; D perhaps matches TRBD2 (6 bases). V was clipped by 3 bases and J by 8 bases, with 17 bases between them. The germline V gene has CDR1 LNHDA and CDR2 SQIVND (reference sequence). The CDR3 runs 15 residues. In DNA, the CDR3 is TGTGCCAGTAGTATCCTATTACGGGGGAAGGATGAGCAGTTCTTC. It yields the protein CASSILLRGKDEQFF.

This clone has a single count. The chain carries TRBV29-1 and TRBJ2-7; D is uncertain. CDR1 is SQVTM, CDR2 ANQGSEA, per germline. The CDR3 has 13 amino acids. V was clipped by 4 bases and J by 2 bases, with 12 bases between them. The CDR3 bases are TGCAGCGTTGTCTGGGCGGATACCTACGAGCAGTACTTC. It encodes CSVVWADTYEQYF.

The J gene is TRBJ2-3, the V gene TRBV11-2; unclear D gene. The CDR3 is 12 residues long. The V end was cut by 2 bases, the J end by 6 bases, with 6 bases between. Germline V gene lookup returns CDR1 SGHAT and CDR2 FQNNGV. The CDR3 DNA reads TGTGCCAGCAGCTTAATGGGTGATACGCAGTATTTT. As protein: CASSLMGDTQYF.

The rearrangement uses TRBV7-8 and TRBJ2-7; 7 positions match TRBD1. Germline V CDR1 and CDR2: SGHVS, FQNEAQ. With 5 bases clipped from V and 4 bases from J, the junction kept 8 bases outside the gene matches. The CDR3 has 14 amino acids. The CDR3 spells CASSLRQGSYEQYF. CDR3 bases: TGTGCCAGCAGCCTAAGACAGGGATCATACGAGCAGTACTTC. Complete variable domain (other parts from reference TRBV7-8 and TRBJ2-7): GAGVSQSPRYKVAKRGQDVALRCDPISGHVSLFWYQQALGQGPEFLTYFQNEAQLDKSGLPSDRFFAERPEGSVSTLKIQRTQQEDSAVYLCASSLRQGSYEQYFGPGTRLTVT.

V gene TRBV27 combines with J gene TRBJ2-1; possible D gene TRBD2, 6 bases. V lost 5 bases to trimming and J lost 8 bases, with 22 bases between them. Germline V gene data show CDR1 as MNHEY and CDR2 as SMNVEV (reference sequence). The CDR3 is 16 residues long. The CDR3 DNA is TGTGCCAGCAGTACGTCTGCGGGGCTAGTTTATCATGAGCAGTTCTTC. It encodes CASSTSAGLVYHEQFF.

The J gene is TRBJ1-2, the V gene TRBV28; 7 positions match TRBD1. Losses at the gene ends were 6 bases for V and 8 bases for J; bases not matched to a gene: 9. Germline values: CDR1 MDHEN, CDR2 SYDVKM. The CDR3 sequence is 13 residues long. CDR3 nucleotide sequence: TGTGCCAGCAGGGCGGAGGGGGCGACGGGCTACACCTTC. Its protein product is CASRAEGATGYTF.

CDR3 nucleotides: TGTGCCAGCAGCCTTACCCAGGGACTTACCTACGAGCAGTACTTC. This codes for CASSLTQGLTYEQYF. The chain recombines TRBV11-2 with TRBJ2-7; possibly TRBD2 for D (6 bases). V lost 5 bases to trimming and J lost 2 bases, with 16 bases between them. Germline CDR1 is SGHAT and CDR2 is FQNNGV. CDR3 length: 15 residues.

The chain carries TRBV10-3 and TRBJ2-1, with D possibly TRBD2 on 6 matching bases. Germline CDR1 ENHRY, CDR2 SYGVKD. Trimming stripped 7 bases from V and 6 bases from J, with 16 bases between. There are 14 residues in the CDR3. The CDR3: CAIKFASVANEQFF. The CDR3 DNA follows: TGTGCCATCAAATTTGCTAGCGTTGCCAATGAGCAGTTCTTC.

The chain uses TRBV6-5 and TRBJ2-1; D is undetermined. The germline gives CDR1 MNHEY, CDR2 SVGAGI. The germline V and J ends were trimmed by 6 bases and 8 bases, with 17 bases remaining between them. This CDR3 has 14 amino acids. For the CDR3, the DNA is TGTGCCAGCAGCGCTGAATGGGGTCGCGATGAGCAGTTCTTC. This codes for CASSAEWGRDEQFF.

This clone was picked up a small number of times. Other DNA variants within this sample encode the same CDR3. The V call is TRBV4-1, the J call TRBJ1-5, with 9 nucleotides matching TRBD1. The V gene end was trimmed by 4 bases and the J gene end by 1 base; junction bases not matched to a gene: 2. The length of the CDR3 is 15 residues. Germline V CDR1 and CDR2: MGHRA, YSYEKL. Written as DNA, the CDR3 is TGCGCCAGCAGCCTCACAGGGGGCAGCAATCAGCCCCAGCATTTT. Translation gives CASSLTGGSNQPQHF.

The chain recombines TRBV5-1 with TRBJ1-1; tentatively, D is TRBD1 (5 bases). The CDR3 runs to 15 residues. Trimming removed 0 bases at V and 6 bases at J, with 15 bases between. Germline V lookup: CDR1 SGHRS, CDR2 YFSETQ. This CDR3 is CASSLATRGGAEAFF. The CDR3 coding sequence is TGCGCCAGCAGCTTGGCGACGAGGGGAGGCGCTGAAGCTTTCTTT.

The chain recombines TRBV11-2 with TRBJ1-3, with TRBD1 matching 7 bases. The CDR3 totals 18 residues. The germline V gene encodes CDR1 SGHAT and CDR2 FQNNGV. V dropped 2 bases and J dropped 7; count of bases not matched to a gene: 17. The DNA for the CDR3 is TGTGCCAGCAGCTTACTTGACCTTACAGGGGACCTCTGGAACACCATATATTTT. Translation: CASSLLDLTGDLWNTIYF. Supplemented by reference TRBV11-2 and TRBJ1-3, the full variable domain reads EAGVAQSPRYKIIEKRQSVAFWCNPISGHATLYWYQQILGQGPKLLIQFQNNGVVDDSQLPKDRFSAERLKGVDSTLKIQPAKLEDSAVYLCASSLLDLTGDLWNTIYFGEGSWLTVV.

The chain combines TRBV27 with TRBJ1-3; 10 bases agree with TRBD1. The junction had 3 bases not matched to a gene; V was cut back by 6 bases and J by 1 base. The CDR3 covers 15 residues. In germline, CDR1 is MNHEY, CDR2 SMNVEV (reference sequence). The CDR3, as DNA: TGTGCCAGCAGATCGGACAGGGGGTCTGGAAACACCATATATTTT. Translating gives CASRSDRGSGNTIYF.

The CDR3 protein is CASSSVDVRNIQYF. The CDR3, as DNA: TGTGCCAGCAGCTCGGTTGACGTGAGAAACATTCAGTACTTC. J is TRBJ2-4 and V is TRBV5-5; D uncertain. Trimming removed 3 bases from V and 6 bases from J, with 13 bases in between. The CDR3 runs 14 residues. Germline loops: CDR1 SGHKS, CDR2 YYEKEE (reference sequence).

This clone came up a few times. The chain couples TRBV10-3 to TRBJ1-1, with 7 nucleotides matching TRBD1. Looked up from germline, CDR1 is ENHRY and CDR2 is SYGVKD. J was trimmed by 7 bases and V by 6 bases; bases with no gene match: 8. The CDR3 extends over 13 amino acids. The CDR3 loop is CAISPRTGLEAFF. DNA of the CDR3: TGTGCCATCAGCCCACGGACAGGCCTTGAAGCTTTCTTT.

J is TRBJ1-3 and V is TRBV15, with D unresolved. Germline CDR1 and CDR2: LNHNV and YYDKDF (reference sequence). This CDR3 is built from 15 residues. V lost 5 bases and J lost 0, with 11 bases in between. CDR3 nucleotide sequence: TGTGCCACCAGCGAGCAGGATAGCTCTGGAAACACCATATATTTT. Its translation: CATSEQDSSGNTIYF.

The V call is TRBV4-2, the J call TRBJ2-5; the match to TRBD2 covers 10 bases. The CDR3 is 16 residues long. Germline V gives CDR1 LGHNA, CDR2 YNFKEQ. Germline trimming cut 4 bases from V and 1 base from J; bases unmatched to any gene: 6. DNA for the CDR3: TGTGCCAGCAGCCCCGAAGAGCGGGAGGGCCAAGAGACCCAGTACTTC. This encodes CASSPEEREGQETQYF.

V is TRBV19 and J is TRBJ2-1; 8 bases are shared with TRBD2. J was trimmed by 6 bases and V by 3 bases; bases with no gene match: 7. Germline V lookup: CDR1 LNHDA, CDR2 SQIVND (reference sequence). The CDR3 is made up of 15 amino acids. CDR3: CASSMVREVFNEQFF. The CDR3 nucleotides are TGTGCCAGTAGTATGGTGCGGGAGGTCTTCAATGAGCAGTTCTTC.

CDR3 DNA sequence: TGCAGCGCCGGTGGTGGGAGAAGTGGAGGGCAGTACTTC. As protein: CSAGGGRSGGQYF. The chain joins TRBV29-1 to TRBJ2-7, with D possibly being TRBD2 (5 bases). Looked up from germline, CDR1 is SQVTM and CDR2 is ANQGSEA. V was clipped by 7 bases and J by 9 bases, with 22 bases between them. The CDR3 runs to 13 residues.

The chain combines TRBV4-1 with TRBJ2-4; TRBD2 aligns across 7 bases. Losses at the gene ends were 5 bases for V and 4 bases for J; bases not matched to a gene: 8. This CDR3 contains 15 residues. CDR1 is MGHRA, CDR2 YSYEKL, per germline. In nucleotides, the CDR3 is TGCGCCAGCAGCTCCCGCGGGGGAGGGAAAAACATTCAGTACTTC. Protein product: CASSSRGGGKNIQYF.

In its sample, this clone was seen a few times. The chain employs TRBV7-9 and TRBJ1-1; tentative D call: TRBD1 (6 bases). With 7 bases removed from V and 6 bases from J, the gap between germline ends came to 15 bases. This CDR3 has 13 amino acids. From germline, CDR1 is SEHNR and CDR2 FQNEAQ (reference sequence). The CDR3 loop reads CASTIGTTSEAFF. CDR3 coding DNA: TGTGCCAGCACTATTGGGACAACATCTGAAGCTTTCTTT.

This clone was counted a single time. The same CDR3 also results from other DNA sequences found in this sample. The V gene is TRBV7-8, the J gene TRBJ2-1; D possibly uses TRBD1 or TRBD2 (5 bases each). With 1 base removed from V and 3 bases from J, the gap between germline ends came to 10 bases. The CDR3 consists of 15 residues. The V gene's germline CDR1 is SGHVS and CDR2 FQNEAQ. CDR3 residues: CASSLVGRGYNEQFF. In DNA, the CDR3 is TGTGCCAGCAGCTTAGTGGGACGCGGCTACAATGAGCAGTTCTTC.

The chain combines TRBV5-4 with TRBJ2-3; no reliable D call. This CDR3 contains 13 residues. V lost 2 bases and J lost 6, with 10 bases in between. Germline CDR1 SGHNT, CDR2 YYREEE (reference sequence). The CDR3 is CASSLRAPDTQYF. CDR3 DNA: TGTGCCAGCAGCTTAAGGGCCCCGGATACGCAGTATTTT.